The TCR beta chain under discussion was sequenced for a study of CD8 T cells in Susac syndrome. Germline-derived CDR1 and CDR2 are DFQATT and SNEGSKA (reference sequence). Trimming cost V 0 bases and J 5 bases, with 19 bases left between them. This CDR3 spans 16 amino acids. Random hexamers were used to reverse transcribe an amount of 0.5 to 1 ug RNA. TCRdb re-analysed the immunoSEQ multiplex PCR reads in MiXCR, keeping a single row per CDR3 protein. This sample yields under 85,000 distinct CDR3 sequences, of which approximately 93% are seen a single time; about 0.9% belongs to the top ten. For this clonotype: Its antigen is unidentified.

TEMRA cells were FACS-enriched and CD8+ and CD4+ T cells negatively isolated. Study-wide points: In total CD8+ repertoires, over 15 Susac-specific public clones were found, and CD8+ TEMRA repertoires had about 5.

This TCR came from a human donor with Susac syndrome. The sequencing input was CD8+ T cells from PBMCs. V and J are TRBV20-1 and TRBJ2-5; possibly TRBD2 for D (5 bases). The CDR3 spells CSAREMGGPRPETQYF. CDR3 nucleotide sequence: TGCAGTGCTAGAGAGATGGGCGGGCCAAGGCCGGAGACCCAGTACTTC.